The clone carrying this T cell receptor beta chain was seen only a few times. Antigen: not known. The data stem from a study of response to subunit inactivated influenza vaccine. MiXCR was run by TCRdb on the RT-PCR reads, yielding one entry per CDR3 protein. The top ten hold approximately 12% of the sample, which has a few hundred thousand distinct CDR3 sequences, approximately 10% seen once. The study, taken as a whole, reports: Only a handful of new T cells, the authors suggested, are recruited with each seasonal influenza vaccination.

Germline lookup yields CDR1 DFQATT and CDR2 SNEGSKA (reference sequence). This CDR3 is 12 amino acids long. The V gene end was trimmed by 6 bases and the J gene end by 7 bases; junction bases not matched to a gene: 6. The sample was PBMCs from blood, taken about 40 days after vaccination. This TCR was recovered from a man in his fifties or sixties who received an inactivated influenza vaccine. The V call is TRBV20-1, the J call TRBJ2-1; 7 bases fit TRBD1. CDR3 DNA sequence: TGCAGTGCCAACCACAGGGGAAATGAGCAGTTCTTC. It encodes CSANHRGNEQFF.